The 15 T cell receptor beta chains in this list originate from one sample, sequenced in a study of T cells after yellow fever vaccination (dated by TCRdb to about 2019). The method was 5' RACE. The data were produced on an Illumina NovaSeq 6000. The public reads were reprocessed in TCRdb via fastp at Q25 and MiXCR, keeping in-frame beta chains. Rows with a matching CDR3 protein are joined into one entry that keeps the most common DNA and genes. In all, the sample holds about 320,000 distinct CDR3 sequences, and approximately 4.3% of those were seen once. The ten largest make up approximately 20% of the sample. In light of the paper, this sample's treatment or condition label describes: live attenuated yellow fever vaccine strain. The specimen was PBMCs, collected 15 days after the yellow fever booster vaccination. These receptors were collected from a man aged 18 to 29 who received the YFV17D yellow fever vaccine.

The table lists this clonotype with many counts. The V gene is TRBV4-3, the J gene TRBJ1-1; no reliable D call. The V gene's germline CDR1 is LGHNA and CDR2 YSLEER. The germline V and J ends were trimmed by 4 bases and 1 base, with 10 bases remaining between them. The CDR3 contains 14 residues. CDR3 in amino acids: CASSLRPRNTEAFF. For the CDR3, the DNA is TGCGCCAGCAGCCTACGCCCCAGGAACACTGAAGCTTTCTTT.

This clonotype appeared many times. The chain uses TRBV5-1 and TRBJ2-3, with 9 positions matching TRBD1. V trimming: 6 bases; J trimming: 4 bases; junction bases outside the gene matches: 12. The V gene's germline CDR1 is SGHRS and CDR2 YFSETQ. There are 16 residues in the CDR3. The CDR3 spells CASTLPNRTGADTQYF. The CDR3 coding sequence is TGCGCCAGCACCCTTCCGAACAGGACAGGGGCAGATACGCAGTATTTT.

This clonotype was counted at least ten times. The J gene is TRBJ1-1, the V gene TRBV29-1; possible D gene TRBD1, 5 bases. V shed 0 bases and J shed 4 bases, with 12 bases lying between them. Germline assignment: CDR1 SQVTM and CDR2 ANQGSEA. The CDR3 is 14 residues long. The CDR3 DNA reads TGCAGCGTTGAAGATCACGGGGGGTCCACTGAAGCTTTCTTT. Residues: CSVEDHGGSTEAFF. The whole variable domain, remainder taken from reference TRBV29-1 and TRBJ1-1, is SAVISQKPSRDICQRGTSLTIQCQVDSQVTMMFWYRQQPGQSLTLIATANQGSEATYESGFVIDKFPISRPNLTFSTLTVSNMSPEDSSIYLCSVEDHGGSTEAFFGQGTRLTVV.

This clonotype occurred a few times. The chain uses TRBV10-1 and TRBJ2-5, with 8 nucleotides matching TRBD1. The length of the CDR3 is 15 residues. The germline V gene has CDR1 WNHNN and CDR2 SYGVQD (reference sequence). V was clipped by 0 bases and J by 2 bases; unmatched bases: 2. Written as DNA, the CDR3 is TGCGCCAGCAGTGAGTCGACAGGGGAACAAGAGACCCAGTACTTC. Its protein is CASSESTGEQETQYF.

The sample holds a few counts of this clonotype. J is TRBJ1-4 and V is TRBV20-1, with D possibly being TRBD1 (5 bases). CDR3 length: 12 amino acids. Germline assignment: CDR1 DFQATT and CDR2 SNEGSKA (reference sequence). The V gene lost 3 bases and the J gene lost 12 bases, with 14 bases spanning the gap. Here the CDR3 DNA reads TGCAGTGCTAGTGAGGGGAGGGTGGAACTGTTTTTT. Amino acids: CSASEGRVELFF.

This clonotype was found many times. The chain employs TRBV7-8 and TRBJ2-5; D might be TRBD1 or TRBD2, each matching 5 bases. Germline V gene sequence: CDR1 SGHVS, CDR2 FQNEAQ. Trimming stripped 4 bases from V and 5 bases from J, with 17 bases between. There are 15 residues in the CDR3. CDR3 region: CASSYLDGAGETQYF. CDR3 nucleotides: TGTGCCAGCAGCTATTTGGACGGGGCAGGGGAGACCCAGTACTTC.

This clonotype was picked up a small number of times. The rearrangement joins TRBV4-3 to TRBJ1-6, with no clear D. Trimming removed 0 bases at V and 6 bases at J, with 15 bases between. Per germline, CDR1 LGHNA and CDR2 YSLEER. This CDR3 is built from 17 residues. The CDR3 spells CASSQDPPGPSNSPLHF. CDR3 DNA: TGCGCCAGCAGCCAAGACCCGCCCGGGCCTTCTAATTCACCCCTCCACTTT.

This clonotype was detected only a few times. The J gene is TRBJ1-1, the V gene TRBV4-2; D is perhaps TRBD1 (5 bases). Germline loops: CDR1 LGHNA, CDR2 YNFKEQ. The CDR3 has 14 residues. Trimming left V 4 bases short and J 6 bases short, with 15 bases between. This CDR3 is CASSREDGDPEAFF. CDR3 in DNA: TGTGCCAGCAGCCGCGAGGACGGGGACCCTGAAGCTTTCTTT.

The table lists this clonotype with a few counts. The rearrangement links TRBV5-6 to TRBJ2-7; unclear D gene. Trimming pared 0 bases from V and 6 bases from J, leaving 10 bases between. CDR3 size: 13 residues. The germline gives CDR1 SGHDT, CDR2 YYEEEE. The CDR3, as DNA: TGTGCCAGCAGCTTGGCCGGGCGTGGCGAGCAGTACTTC. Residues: CASSLAGRGEQYF.

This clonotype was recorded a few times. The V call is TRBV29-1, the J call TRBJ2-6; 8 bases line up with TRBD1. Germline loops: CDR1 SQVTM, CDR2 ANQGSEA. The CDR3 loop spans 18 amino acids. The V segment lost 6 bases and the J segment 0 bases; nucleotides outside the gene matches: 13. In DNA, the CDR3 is TGCAGCGTCAATCTTTCCGGGACAGGATACTCTGGGGCCAACGTCCTGACTTTC. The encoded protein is CSVNLSGTGYSGANVLTF.

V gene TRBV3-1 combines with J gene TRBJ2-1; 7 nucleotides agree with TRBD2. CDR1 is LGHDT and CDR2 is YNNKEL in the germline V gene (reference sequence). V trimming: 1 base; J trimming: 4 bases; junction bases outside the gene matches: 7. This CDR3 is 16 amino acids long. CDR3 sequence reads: CASSQVQRGTYNEQFF. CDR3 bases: TGTGCCAGCAGCCAAGTTCAGCGGGGAACTTACAATGAGCAGTTCTTC.

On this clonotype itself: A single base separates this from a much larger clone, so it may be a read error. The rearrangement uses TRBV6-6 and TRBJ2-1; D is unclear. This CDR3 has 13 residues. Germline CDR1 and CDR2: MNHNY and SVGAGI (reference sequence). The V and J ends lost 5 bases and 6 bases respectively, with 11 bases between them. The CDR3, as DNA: TGTGCCAGCAGTGGCCCATTCTCCAATGAGCAGTTCTTC. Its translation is CASSGPFSNEQFF.

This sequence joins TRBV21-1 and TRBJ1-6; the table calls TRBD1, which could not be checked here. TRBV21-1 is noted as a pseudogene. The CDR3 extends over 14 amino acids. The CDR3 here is CASAGQGDNSPLHF. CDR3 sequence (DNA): TGTGCCAGCGCCGGACAGGGCGATAATTCACCCCTCCACTTT.

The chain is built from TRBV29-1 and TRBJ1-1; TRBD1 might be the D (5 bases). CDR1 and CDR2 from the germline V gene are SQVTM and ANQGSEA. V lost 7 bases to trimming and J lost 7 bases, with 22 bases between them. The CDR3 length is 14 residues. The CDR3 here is CSAPGRFKDGEAFF. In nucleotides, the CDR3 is TGCAGCGCCCCAGGGAGATTTAAGGACGGTGAAGCTTTCTTT.

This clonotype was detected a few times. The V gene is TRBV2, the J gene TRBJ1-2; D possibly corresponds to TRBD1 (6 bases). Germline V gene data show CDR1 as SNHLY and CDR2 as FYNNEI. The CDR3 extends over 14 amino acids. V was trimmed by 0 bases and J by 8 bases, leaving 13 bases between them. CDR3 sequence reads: CASSEAPRTVGYTF. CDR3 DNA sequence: TGTGCCAGCAGTGAAGCGCCCCGGACAGTGGGCTACACCTTC. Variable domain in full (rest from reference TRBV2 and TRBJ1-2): EPEVTQTPSHQVTQMGQEVILRCVPISNHLYFYWYRQILGQKVEFLVSFYNNEISEKSEIFDDQFSVERPDGSNFTLKIRSTKLEDSAMYFCASSEAPRTVGYTFGSGTRLTVV.